This T cell receptor (beta chain) was captured by sequencing in a study of a mutant IDH1 vaccine in newly diagnosed glioma. Study-level background: Treated patients comprised 62.5% males and approximately 40% females, mean age about 43 years. Study results and caveats: Vaccine-induced immune responses occurred in 80% to 95% of patients. Changes to the top peripheral T cell clonotypes appeared unrelated to pseudoprogression.

In regard to this clone: Its cognate antigen is unknown.

V dropped 8 bases and J dropped 1; count of bases not matched to a gene: 3. This CDR3 has 13 residues. Germline V lookup: CDR1 KGHSH, CDR2 LQKENI. The time point is: week 5, during vaccination. One vaccine dose held 300 ug of mutant IDH1 20-mer peptide and came with topical imiquimod. Generated by immunoSEQ multiplex PCR, the TCRdb table keeps only in-frame clones and is missing some. The data show tens of thousands of clones, more than 65% seen once. This chain uses TRBV18 with TRBJ2-3, with TRBD1 matching over 7 bases. The sequences come from PBMCs, collected from a glioma patient whose treatment included an IDH1 peptide vaccine. This TCR derives from a middle-aged man with glioma. Some clones in this sample may be carry-over from other donors' samples. CDR3 amino acids: CASTGTGTDTQYF. CDR3 nucleotide sequence: TGTGCCAGCACAGGGACAGGCACAGATACGCAGTATTTT.